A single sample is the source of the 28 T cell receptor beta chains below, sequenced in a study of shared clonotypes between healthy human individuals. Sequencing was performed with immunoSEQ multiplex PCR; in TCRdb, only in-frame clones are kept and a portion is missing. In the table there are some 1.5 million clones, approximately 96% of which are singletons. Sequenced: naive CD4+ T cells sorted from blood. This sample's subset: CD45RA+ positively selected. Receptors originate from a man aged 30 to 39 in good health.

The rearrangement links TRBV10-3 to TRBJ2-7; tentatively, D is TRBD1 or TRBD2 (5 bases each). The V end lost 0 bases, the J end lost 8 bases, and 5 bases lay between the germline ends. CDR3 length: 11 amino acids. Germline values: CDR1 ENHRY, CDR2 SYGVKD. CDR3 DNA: TGTGCCATCAGTGAGTCGGGACAGCAGTACTTC. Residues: CAISESGQQYF.

Here the CDR3 reads CASSLGDSTGELFF. For the CDR3, the DNA is TGTGCCAGCAGTTTGGGGGACAGCACCGGGGAGCTGTTTTTT. This rearrangement joins TRBV27 to TRBJ2-2, with 7 positions matching TRBD1. V lost 3 bases, J lost 4 bases, and 2 bases stayed unmatched. The germline V gene has CDR1 MNHEY and CDR2 SMNVEV (reference sequence). This CDR3 has 14 residues.

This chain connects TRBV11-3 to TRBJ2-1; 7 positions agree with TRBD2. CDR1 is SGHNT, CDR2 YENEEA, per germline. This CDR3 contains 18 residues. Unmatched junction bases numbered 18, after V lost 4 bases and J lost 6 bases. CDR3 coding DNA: TGTGCCAGCAGCTCTTCTATTTTAGGGGAGACTAGCTCCAATGAGCAGTTCTTC. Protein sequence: CASSSSILGETSSNEQFF.

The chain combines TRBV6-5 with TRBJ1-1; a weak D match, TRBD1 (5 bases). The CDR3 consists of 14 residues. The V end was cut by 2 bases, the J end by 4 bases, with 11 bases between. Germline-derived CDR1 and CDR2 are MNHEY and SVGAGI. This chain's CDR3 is CASSYTRVSTEAFF. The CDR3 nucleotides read TGTGCCAGCAGTTACACCAGGGTGAGCACTGAAGCTTTCTTT.

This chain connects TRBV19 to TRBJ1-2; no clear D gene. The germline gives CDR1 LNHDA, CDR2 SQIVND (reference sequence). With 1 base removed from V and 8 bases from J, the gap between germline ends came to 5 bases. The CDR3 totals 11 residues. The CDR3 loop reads CASSIGQGYTF. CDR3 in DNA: TGTGCCAGTAGTATAGGACAAGGCTACACCTTC.

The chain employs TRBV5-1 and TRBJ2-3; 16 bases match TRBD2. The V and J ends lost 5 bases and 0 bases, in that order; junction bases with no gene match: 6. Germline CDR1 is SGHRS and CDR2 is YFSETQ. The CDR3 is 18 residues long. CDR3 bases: TGCGCCAGCAGTTCCGGGACTAGCGGGAGGGGGAGCACAGATACGCAGTATTTT. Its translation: CASSSGTSGRGSTDTQYF.

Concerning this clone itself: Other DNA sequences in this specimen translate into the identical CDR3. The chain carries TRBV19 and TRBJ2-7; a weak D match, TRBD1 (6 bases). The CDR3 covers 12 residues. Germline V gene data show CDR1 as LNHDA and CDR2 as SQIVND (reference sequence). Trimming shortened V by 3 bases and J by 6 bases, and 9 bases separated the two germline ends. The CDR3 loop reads CASSIRGGEQYF. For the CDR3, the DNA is TGTGCCAGTAGTATTCGAGGGGGCGAGCAGTACTTC.

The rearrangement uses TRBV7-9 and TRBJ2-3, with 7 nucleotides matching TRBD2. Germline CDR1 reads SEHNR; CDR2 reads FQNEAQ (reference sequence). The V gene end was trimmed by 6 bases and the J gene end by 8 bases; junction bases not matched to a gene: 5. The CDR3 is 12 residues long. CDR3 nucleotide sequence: TGTGCCAGCAGTTCCTCTAGCGGTACGCAGTATTTT. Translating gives CASSSSSGTQYF.

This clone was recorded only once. CDR3 protein: CASSPMITSTGELFF. CDR3 coding DNA: TGTGCCAGCAGCCCGATGATCACTAGTACCGGGGAGCTGTTTTTT. The V gene is TRBV6-1, the J gene TRBJ2-2, with a tentative D call TRBD2 (5 bases). This CDR3 is 15 amino acids long. V dropped 6 bases and J dropped 5 bases, with 16 bases sitting between them. In germline, CDR1 is MNHNS, CDR2 SASEGT.

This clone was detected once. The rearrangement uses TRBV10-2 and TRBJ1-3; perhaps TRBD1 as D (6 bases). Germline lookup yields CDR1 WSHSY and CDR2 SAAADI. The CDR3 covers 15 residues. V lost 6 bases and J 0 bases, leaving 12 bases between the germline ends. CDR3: CASRPGANSGNTIYF. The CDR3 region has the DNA TGCGCCAGCAGACCGGGGGCTAACTCTGGAAACACCATATATTTT.

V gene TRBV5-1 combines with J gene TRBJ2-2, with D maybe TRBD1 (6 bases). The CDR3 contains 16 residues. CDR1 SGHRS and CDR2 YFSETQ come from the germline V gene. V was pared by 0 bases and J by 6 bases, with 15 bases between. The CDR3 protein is CASSLVLSGVSGELFF. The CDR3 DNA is TGCGCCAGCAGCTTGGTGCTGTCAGGGGTTTCCGGGGAGCTGTTTTTT.

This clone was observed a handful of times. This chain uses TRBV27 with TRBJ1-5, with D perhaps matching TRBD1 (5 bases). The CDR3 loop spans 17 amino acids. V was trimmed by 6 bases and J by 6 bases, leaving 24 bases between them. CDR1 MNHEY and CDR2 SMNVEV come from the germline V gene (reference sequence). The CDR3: CASSALVGQGYRQPQHF. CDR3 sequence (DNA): TGTGCCAGCAGCGCCCTGGTGGGGCAGGGATATCGTCAGCCCCAGCATTTT.

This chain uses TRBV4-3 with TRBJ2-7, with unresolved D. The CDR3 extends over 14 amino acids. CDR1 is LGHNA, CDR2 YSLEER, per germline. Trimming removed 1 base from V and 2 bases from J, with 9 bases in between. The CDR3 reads CASSQVQSTYEQYF. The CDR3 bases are TGCGCCAGCAGCCAAGTTCAGTCCACCTACGAGCAGTACTTC.

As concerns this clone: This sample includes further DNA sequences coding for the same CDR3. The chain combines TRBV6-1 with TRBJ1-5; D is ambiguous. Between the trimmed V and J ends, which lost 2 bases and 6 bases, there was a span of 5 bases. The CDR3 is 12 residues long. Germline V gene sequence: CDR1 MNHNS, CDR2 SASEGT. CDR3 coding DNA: TGTGCCAGCAGTGAACTGGGTCAGCCCCAGCATTTT. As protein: CASSELGQPQHF.

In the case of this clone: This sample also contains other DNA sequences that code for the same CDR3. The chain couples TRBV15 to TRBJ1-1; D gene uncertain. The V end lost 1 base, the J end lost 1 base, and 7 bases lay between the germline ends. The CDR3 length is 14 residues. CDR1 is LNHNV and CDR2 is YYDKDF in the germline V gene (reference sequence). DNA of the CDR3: TGTGCCACCAGCAGAGTGGGCAGGAACACTGAAGCTTTCTTT. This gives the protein CATSRVGRNTEAFF.

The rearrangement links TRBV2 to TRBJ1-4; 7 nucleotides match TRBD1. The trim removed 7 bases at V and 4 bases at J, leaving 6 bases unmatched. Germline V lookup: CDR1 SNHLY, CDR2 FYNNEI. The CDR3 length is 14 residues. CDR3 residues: CASTRQGFNEKLFF. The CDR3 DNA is TGTGCCAGCACTAGACAGGGCTTTAATGAAAAACTGTTTTTT.

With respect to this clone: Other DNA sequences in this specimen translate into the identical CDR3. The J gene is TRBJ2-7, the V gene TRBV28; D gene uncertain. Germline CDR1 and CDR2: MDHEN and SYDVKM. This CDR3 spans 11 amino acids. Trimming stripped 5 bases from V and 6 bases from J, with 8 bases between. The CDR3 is CASSPLREQYF. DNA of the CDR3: TGTGCCAGCAGTCCCCTACGCGAGCAGTACTTC.

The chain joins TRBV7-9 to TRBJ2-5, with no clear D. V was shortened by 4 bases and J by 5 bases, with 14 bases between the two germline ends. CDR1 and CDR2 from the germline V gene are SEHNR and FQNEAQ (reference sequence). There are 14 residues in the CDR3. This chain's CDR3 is CASSSRNGRETQYF. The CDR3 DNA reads TGTGCCAGCAGCTCGCGTAATGGGCGTGAGACCCAGTACTTC.

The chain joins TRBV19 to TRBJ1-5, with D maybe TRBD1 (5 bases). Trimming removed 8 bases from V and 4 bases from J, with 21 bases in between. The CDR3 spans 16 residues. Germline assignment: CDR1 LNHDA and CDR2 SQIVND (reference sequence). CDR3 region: CASPPAGVVRNQPQHF. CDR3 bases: TGTGCCAGTCCCCCGGCGGGGGTTGTAAGGAATCAGCCCCAGCATTTT.

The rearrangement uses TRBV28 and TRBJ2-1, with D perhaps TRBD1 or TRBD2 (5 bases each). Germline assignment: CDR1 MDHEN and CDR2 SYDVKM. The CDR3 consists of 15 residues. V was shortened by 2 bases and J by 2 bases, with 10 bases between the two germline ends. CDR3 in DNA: TGTGCCAGCAGTTTAAGCCTGGGACCCTACAATGAGCAGTTCTTC. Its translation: CASSLSLGPYNEQFF.

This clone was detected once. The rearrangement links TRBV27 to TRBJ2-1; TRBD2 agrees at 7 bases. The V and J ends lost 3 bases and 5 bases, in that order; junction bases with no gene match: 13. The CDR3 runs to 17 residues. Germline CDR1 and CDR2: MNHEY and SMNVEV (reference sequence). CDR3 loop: CASSFRGLRLADNEQFF. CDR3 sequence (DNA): TGTGCCAGCAGTTTCCGGGGCCTTCGCCTAGCGGACAATGAGCAGTTCTTC.

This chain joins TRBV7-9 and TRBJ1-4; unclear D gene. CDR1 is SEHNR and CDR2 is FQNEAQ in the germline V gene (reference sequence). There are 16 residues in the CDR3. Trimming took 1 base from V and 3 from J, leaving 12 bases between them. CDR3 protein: CASSLGRRLPNEKLFF. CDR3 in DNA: TGTGCCAGCAGCTTAGGCCGGCGACTGCCTAATGAAAAACTGTTTTTT.

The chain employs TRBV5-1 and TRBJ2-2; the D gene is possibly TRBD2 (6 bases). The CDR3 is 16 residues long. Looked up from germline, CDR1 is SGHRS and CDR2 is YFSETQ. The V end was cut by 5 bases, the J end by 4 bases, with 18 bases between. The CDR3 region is CASSFLPGLSTGELFF. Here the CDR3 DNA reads TGCGCCAGCAGTTTTCTTCCGGGACTGAGCACCGGGGAGCTGTTTTTT.

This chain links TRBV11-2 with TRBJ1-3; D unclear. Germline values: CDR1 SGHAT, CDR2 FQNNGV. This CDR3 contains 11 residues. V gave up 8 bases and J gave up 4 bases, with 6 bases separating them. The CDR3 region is CASGRGNTIYF. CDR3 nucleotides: TGTGCCAGCGGACGGGGAAACACCATATATTTT.

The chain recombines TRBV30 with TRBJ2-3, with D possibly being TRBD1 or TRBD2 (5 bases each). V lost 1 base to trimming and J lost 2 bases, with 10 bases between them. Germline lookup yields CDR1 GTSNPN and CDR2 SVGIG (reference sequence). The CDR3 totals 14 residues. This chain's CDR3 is CAWSAGTLTDTQYF. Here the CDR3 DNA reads TGTGCCTGGAGTGCCGGGACCCTCACAGATACGCAGTATTTT.

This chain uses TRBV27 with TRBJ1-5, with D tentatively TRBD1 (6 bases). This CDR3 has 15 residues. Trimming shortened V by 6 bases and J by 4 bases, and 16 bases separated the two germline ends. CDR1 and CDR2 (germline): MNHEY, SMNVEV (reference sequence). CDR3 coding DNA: TGTGCCAGCAGCCCAGAGACAGGCGGTAATCAGCCCCAGCATTTT. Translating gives CASSPETGGNQPQHF.

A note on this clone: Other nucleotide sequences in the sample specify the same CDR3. The CDR3 DNA follows: TGTGCCAGCAGTTACTCGGGTGTCGGCTATGGCTACACCTTC. Translating gives CASSYSGVGYGYTF. The genes are TRBV6-5 and TRBJ1-2; no definite D call. CDR1 is MNHEY, CDR2 SVGAGI, per germline. Deletions cut 0 bases from V and 4 bases from J, with 9 bases between. The CDR3 is made up of 14 amino acids.

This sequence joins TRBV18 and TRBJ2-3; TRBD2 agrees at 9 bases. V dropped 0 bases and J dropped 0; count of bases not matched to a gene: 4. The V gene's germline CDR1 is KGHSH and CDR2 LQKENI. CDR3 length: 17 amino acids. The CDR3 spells CASSPPSSGASTDTQYF. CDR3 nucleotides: TGTGCCAGCTCACCACCCTCTAGCGGGGCTAGCACAGATACGCAGTATTTT.